What follows describes a single TCR beta chain. What it binds is unknown. This specimen comes from a study of T cell responses to AZD1222 COVID-19 vaccine. Study-wide context: Second doses at about 4 or about 12 weeks were pooled. Study observations and caveats: Increases in Spike-specific TCR breadth and depth were seen after two AZD1222 doses. Clonal diversity was possibly underestimated, and white British individuals and females predominated among donors. A reported finding is that nearly half of spike-specific TCRs target unmutated variant regions.

TCRdb's table, derived via immunoSEQ multiplex PCR, lists solely in-frame clones and lacks some. The sample holds 100,000 to 150,000 clones, about nine tenths seen once. With V trimmed by 8 bases and J by 1 base, 8 bases remained unmatched. CDR3 length: 15 amino acids. Germline CDR1 and CDR2: SNHLY and FYNNEI. Sequenced material: peripheral blood, taken on day 0 of AZD1222 vaccination. The source of this sequence is an adult in good health. The gene calls are TRBV2 and TRBJ1-1; 9 bases are shared with TRBD1. CDR3 nucleotide sequence: TGTGCCAGCGAGCCTAGGGACAGGGCGAACACTGAAGCTTTCTTT. This gives the protein CASEPRDRANTEAFF.